The next 9 T cell receptor beta chains were all read from a single sample in a study of blood T cell repertoires in COVID-19 (dated by TCRdb to 2018 to 2021). Library generation was performed with the immunoSEQ multiplex PCR assay. As stored in TCRdb, this immuneACCESS dataset retains in-frame rearrangements with V and J assigned. A fraction of the clones does not appear; measured against another copy, unresolved V genes explain less than half of the discrepancy, and the remainder lacks a known reason. This sample gives 430,000 or so clones in total; over 75% of them show up just once. Approximately 1.5% of the sample lies in the top ten. Sequenced: PBMCs or T cells enriched from blood (not recorded which). All receptors derive from a woman younger than 30 who had been exposed to COVID-19.

The chain recombines TRBV15 with TRBJ1-1; D unclear. Trimming left V 5 bases short and J 0 bases short, with 13 bases between. This CDR3 spans 15 amino acids. Germline-derived CDR1 and CDR2 are LNHNV and YYDKDF (reference sequence). The CDR3, as DNA: TGTGCCACCAGCTCCCCACTTAGTTTGAACACTGAAGCTTTCTTT. Its translation: CATSSPLSLNTEAFF.

This chain joins TRBV9 and TRBJ2-1; D is undetermined. CDR1 is SGDLS, CDR2 YYNGEE, per germline. The CDR3 length is 16 residues. Trimming removed 0 bases from V and 4 bases from J, with 14 bases in between. In DNA form, the CDR3 reads TGTGCCAGCAGCGTAGAGCTAGGTAGGAGTTACAATGAGCAGTTCTTC. Translation: CASSVELGRSYNEQFF.

This clone was observed once. The chain combines TRBV6-1 with TRBJ2-7; D unclear. This CDR3 comprises 12 residues. Trimming shortened V by 2 bases and J by 7 bases, and 9 bases separated the two germline ends. Germline-derived CDR1 and CDR2 are MNHNS and SASEGT. The CDR3 loop is CASSELGFEQYF. The DNA of the CDR3 is TGTGCCAGCAGTGAACTAGGATTTGAGCAGTACTTC.

The J gene is TRBJ2-5, the V gene TRBV25-1; the match to TRBD2 covers 8 bases. J was trimmed by 1 base and V by 0 bases; bases with no gene match: 4. The CDR3 totals 16 residues. The germline V gene has CDR1 MGHDK and CDR2 SYGVNS. CDR3 region: CASSEYGAGVQETQYF. CDR3 bases: TGTGCCAGCAGTGAATACGGAGCGGGGGTCCAAGAGACCCAGTACTTC.

This chain links TRBV6-5 with TRBJ1-6, with 7 bases fitting TRBD1. This CDR3 is 15 amino acids long. After removal of 7 bases from V and 0 bases from J, the junction contained 3 bases not matched to a gene. Germline lookup yields CDR1 MNHEY and CDR2 SVGAGI. CDR3 sequence (DNA): TGTGCCAGCACCAGGGGGAGCTCCTATAATTCACCCCTCCACTTT. It specifies CASTRGSSYNSPLHF.

V and J are TRBV2 and TRBJ2-1; no reliable D call. The germline gives CDR1 SNHLY, CDR2 FYNNEI. The V end was cut by 4 bases, the J end by 6 bases, with 25 bases between. There are 18 residues in the CDR3. This CDR3 is CASSGIPQRLTDPNEQFF. For the CDR3, the DNA is TGTGCCAGCAGTGGGATTCCGCAGCGACTGACCGATCCCAATGAGCAGTTCTTC.

The J gene is TRBJ1-1, the V gene TRBV6-1; D call uncertain. CDR1 is MNHNS and CDR2 is SASEGT in the germline V gene. V was trimmed by 2 bases and J by 3 bases, leaving 7 bases between them. The CDR3 spans 13 residues. The CDR3 reads CASSEQIYTEAFF. The DNA of the CDR3 is TGTGCCAGCAGTGAACAGATCTACACTGAAGCTTTCTTT.

This clone was seen once. The chain has TRBV29-1 and TRBJ2-5; TRBD2 matches at 9 bases. The V and J ends lost 1 base and 4 bases, in that order; junction bases with no gene match: 7. CDR3 size: 15 residues. The germline V gene has CDR1 SQVTM and CDR2 ANQGSEA. Here the CDR3 DNA reads TGCAGCGTTGAAGTGGTAGCGGGAGCCACAGAGACCCAGTACTTC. Its protein is CSVEVVAGATETQYF.

V usage is TRBV3-1 (or the pseudogene TRBV3-2) and J usage is TRBJ2-3, with 14 bases that match TRBD2. The junction had 7 bases not matched to a gene; V was cut back by 1 base and J by 4 bases. CDR3 length equals 18 residues. Germline assignment: CDR1 LGHDT and CDR2 YNNKEL (reference sequence). The CDR3 nucleotides are TGTGCCAGCAGCCAAGGACTAGCGGGAGGGGTTCGGGCAGATACGCAGTATTTT. Translated: CASSQGLAGGVRADTQYF.